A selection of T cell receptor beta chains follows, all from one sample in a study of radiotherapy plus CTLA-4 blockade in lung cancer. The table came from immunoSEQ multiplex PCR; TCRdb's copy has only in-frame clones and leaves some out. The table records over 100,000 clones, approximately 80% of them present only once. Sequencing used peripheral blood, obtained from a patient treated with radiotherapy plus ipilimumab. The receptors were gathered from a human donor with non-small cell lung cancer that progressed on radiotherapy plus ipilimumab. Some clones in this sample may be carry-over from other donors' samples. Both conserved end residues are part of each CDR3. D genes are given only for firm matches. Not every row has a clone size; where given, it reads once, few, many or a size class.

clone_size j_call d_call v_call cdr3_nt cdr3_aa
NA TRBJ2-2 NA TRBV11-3 TGTGCCAGCGAGCTACAGGTTACGGGTAATATCTCCGGGGAGCTGTTTTTT CASELQVTGNISGELFF
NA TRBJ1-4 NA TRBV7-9 TGTGCCAGCGGAGATTCAGGGGAAAATGAAAAACTGTTTTTT CASGDSGENEKLFF
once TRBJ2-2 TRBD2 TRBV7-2 TGTGCCAGCAGCCCCTCGAGCGGGGGGACCGGGGAGCTGTTTTTT CASSPSSGGTGELFF
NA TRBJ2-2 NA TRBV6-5 TGTGCCAGCAGGCCCAAGGGGGGGCCGGGCGGGGAGCTGTTTTTT CASRPKGGPGGELFF
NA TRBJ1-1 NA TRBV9 TGTGCCAGCAGCGCAACGGGACATTTGAACACTGAAGCTTTCTTT CASSATGHLNTEAFF
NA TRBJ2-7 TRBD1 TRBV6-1 TGTGCCAGCAGGACCGGGACAGGGACCTACGAGCAGTACTTC CASRTGTGTYEQYF
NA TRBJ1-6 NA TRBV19 TGTGCCAGTAGTGAGACAGGAGGGAATTCACCCCTCCACTTT CASSETGGNSPLHF
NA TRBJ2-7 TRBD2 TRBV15 TGTGCCACCAGCAGAGGACCGGGACTAGCGGCGTACGAGCAGTACTTC CATSRGPGLAAYEQYF
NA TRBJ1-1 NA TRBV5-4 TGTGCCAGCAGCTTGGAAGGGACCGGGAACACTGAAGCTTTCTTT CASSLEGTGNTEAFF
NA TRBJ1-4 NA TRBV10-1 TGCGCCAGCAGTGAAAATGAGGATGAAAAACTGTTTTTT CASSENEDEKLFF
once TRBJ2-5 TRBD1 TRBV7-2 TGTGCCAGCAGCCCACAGACAGGGATGATTGGGGAGACCCAGTACTTC CASSPQTGMIGETQYF
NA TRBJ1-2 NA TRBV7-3 TGTGCCAGCAGCGCTGGACGTGCCCATGGCTACACCTTC CASSAGRAHGYTF
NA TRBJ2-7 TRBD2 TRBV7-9 TGTGCCAGCAGCCGGGGACGGCTAGCGGGCTCCTACGAGCAGTACTTC CASSRGRLAGSYEQYF
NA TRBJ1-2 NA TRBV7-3 TGTGCCAGCAGCTTAGCACCAGGACTCTATGGCTACACCTTC CASSLAPGLYGYTF
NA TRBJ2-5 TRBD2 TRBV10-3 TGTGCCATCAGTGACCCAGCGGGGGTAAGGGAGACCCAGTACTTC CAISDPAGVRETQYF
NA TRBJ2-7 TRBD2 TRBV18 TGTGCCAGCTCACCGACTAGCGAAGCTACTGGCGAGCAGTACTTC CASSPTSEATGEQYF
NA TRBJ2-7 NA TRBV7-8 TGTGCCAGCAGCCGGAAGGCCGGGGGTTACGAGCAGTACTTC CASSRKAGGYEQYF
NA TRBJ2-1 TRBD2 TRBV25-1 TGTGCCAGCAGTCCGTGGCGGGGGGGCAGCTCCTACAATGAGCAGTTCTTC CASSPWRGGSSYNEQFF
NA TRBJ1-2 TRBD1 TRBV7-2 TGTGCCAGCAGCTTTACCGGGACAGGGAACTATGGCTACACCTTC CASSFTGTGNYGYTF
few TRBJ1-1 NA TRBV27 TGTGCCAGCAGCTTCGCGACTACAGCGGGCACTGAAGCTTTCTTT CASSFATTAGTEAFF
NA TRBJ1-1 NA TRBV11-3 TGTGCCAGCAGTTCGACGGGGAGCACTGAAGCTTTCTTT CASSSTGSTEAFF
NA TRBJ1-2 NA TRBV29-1 TGCAGCGTTCAACGGAACTATGGCTACACCTTC CSVQRNYGYTF
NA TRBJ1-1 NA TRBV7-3 TGTGCCAGCAGCTTAGACCCTCAGAACACTGAAGCTTTCTTT CASSLDPQNTEAFF
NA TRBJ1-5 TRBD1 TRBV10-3 TGTGCCATCAGTGAGACGACGGACGGACAGGGCAATCAGCCCCAGCATTTT CAISETTDGQGNQPQHF
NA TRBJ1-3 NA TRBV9 TGTGCCAGCAGCGCGGGGGATCCTATGGCGTTAAGGAACACCATATATTTT CASSAGDPMALRNTIYF
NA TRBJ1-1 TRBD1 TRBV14 TGTGCCAGCAGCCAAGAGGCGGGGGTCGGGACAGGGGGCCGGAACACTGAAGCTTTCTTT CASSQEAGVGTGGRNTEAFF
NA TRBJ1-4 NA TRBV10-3 TGTGCCATCAGTGCAAACAGGGCCACTAATGAAAAACTGTTTTTT CAISANRATNEKLFF
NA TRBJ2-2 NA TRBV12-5 TGTGCTAGTGGTTTGAGGTCTCTTGCGCACACCGGGGAGCTGTTTTTT CASGLRSLAHTGELFF
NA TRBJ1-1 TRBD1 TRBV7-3 TGTGCCAGCAGCTGGACAGGGGGGGACACTGAAGCTTTCTTT CASSWTGGDTEAFF
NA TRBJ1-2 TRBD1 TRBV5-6 TGTGCCAGCAGCTTCACCGCGACAGGGCGCTATGGCTACACCTTC CASSFTATGRYGYTF
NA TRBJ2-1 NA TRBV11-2 TGTGCCAGCAACATCCGGTTGGCGGAGAGCTCCTACAATGAGCAGTTCTTC CASNIRLAESSYNEQFF